These T cell receptor beta chains were read from a single sample in a study of shared clonotypes between healthy human individuals. Using immunoSEQ multiplex PCR, the repertoire was profiled, and TCRdb retains in-frame clones only, with some absent. Of almost 700,000 clones in the sample, 92% were seen once. Sequenced: naive CD8+ T cells sorted from blood. The receptors were sampled from a man in his thirties or forties in good health. CDR3s include the opening cysteine and the closing phenylalanine or tryptophan. Each record gives: CDR3 length, V gene, J gene, D gene, clone size, CDR3 protein, CDR3 DNA. A D gene is named only where the DNA matches it firmly. Size is stated for part of the rows, as once, few or many counts, or as a class when the clone is expanded.

CDR3 length: 12; V gene: TRBV6-5; J gene: TRBJ2-1; D gene: TRBD1; clone size: NA; CDR3 protein: CASSLTGVEQFF; CDR3 DNA: TGTGCCAGCAGCTTAACAGGGGTTGAGCAGTTCTTC
CDR3 length: 11; V gene: TRBV7-8; J gene: TRBJ2-2; D gene: NA; clone size: NA; CDR3 protein: CASSYTGELFF; CDR3 DNA: TGTGCCAGCAGCTACACCGGGGAGCTGTTTTTT
CDR3 length: 17; V gene: TRBV6-1; J gene: TRBJ2-7; D gene: TRBD1; clone size: NA; CDR3 protein: CASSELVRTGVLYEQYF; CDR3 DNA: TGTGCCAGCAGTGAACTTGTTAGGACAGGGGTACTCTACGAGCAGTACTTC
CDR3 length: 14; V gene: TRBV19; J gene: TRBJ2-7; D gene: TRBD2; clone size: NA; CDR3 protein: CASSSGTSGYEQYF; CDR3 DNA: TGTGCCAGTAGTTCCGGGACTAGCGGTTACGAGCAGTACTTC
CDR3 length: 15; V gene: TRBV7-2; J gene: TRBJ2-7; D gene: TRBD1; clone size: once; CDR3 protein: CASSPSDRGSYEQYF; CDR3 DNA: TGTGCCAGCAGCCCTTCTGACAGGGGCTCCTACGAGCAGTACTTC
CDR3 length: 12; V gene: TRBV7-8; J gene: TRBJ2-7; D gene: TRBD2; clone size: NA; CDR3 protein: CASGRDSFEQYF; CDR3 DNA: TGTGCCAGCGGGAGGGATAGTTTCGAGCAGTACTTC
CDR3 length: 18; V gene: TRBV2; J gene: TRBJ2-1; D gene: TRBD1; clone size: NA; CDR3 protein: CASSERDRPPSSYNEQFF; CDR3 DNA: TGTGCCAGCAGTGAACGGGACAGGCCACCAAGCTCCTACAATGAGCAGTTCTTC
CDR3 length: 15; V gene: TRBV15; J gene: TRBJ1-5; D gene: NA; clone size: once; CDR3 protein: CATSRDVGGGQPQHF; CDR3 DNA: TGTGCCACCAGCAGAGATGTCGGGGGGGGTCAGCCCCAGCATTTT
CDR3 length: 15; V gene: TRBV27; J gene: TRBJ1-2; D gene: TRBD1; clone size: NA; CDR3 protein: CASSELGQGVYGYTF; CDR3 DNA: TGTGCCAGCAGCGAACTAGGACAGGGCGTTTATGGCTACACCTTC
CDR3 length: 13; V gene: TRBV10-3; J gene: TRBJ2-3; D gene: TRBD2; clone size: NA; CDR3 protein: CAILRESTDTQYF; CDR3 DNA: TGTGCCATCTTGCGGGAGAGCACAGATACGCAGTATTTT
CDR3 length: 15; V gene: TRBV9; J gene: TRBJ1-1; D gene: TRBD1; clone size: NA; CDR3 protein: CASSALGQGRTEAFF; CDR3 DNA: TGTGCCAGCAGCGCCCTGGGACAGGGGAGGACTGAAGCTTTCTTT
CDR3 length: 15; V gene: TRBV19; J gene: TRBJ2-7; D gene: TRBD1; clone size: NA; CDR3 protein: CASSNPGTGLYEQYF; CDR3 DNA: TGTGCCAGTTCTAACCCCGGGACAGGCCTCTACGAGCAGTACTTC
CDR3 length: 13; V gene: TRBV30; J gene: TRBJ2-7; D gene: NA; clone size: NA; CDR3 protein: CAWSVNIGYEQYF; CDR3 DNA: TGTGCCTGGAGTGTAAATATAGGCTACGAGCAGTACTTC
CDR3 length: 13; V gene: TRBV29-1; J gene: TRBJ2-7; D gene: NA; clone size: few; CDR3 protein: CSVEGRQPYEQYF; CDR3 DNA: TGCAGCGTCGAGGGGAGGCAACCCTACGAGCAGTACTTC
CDR3 length: 14; V gene: TRBV27; J gene: TRBJ1-4; D gene: NA; clone size: NA; CDR3 protein: CASSSRQYNEKLFF; CDR3 DNA: TGTGCCAGCAGTTCCCGACAGTATAATGAAAAACTGTTTTTT
CDR3 length: 15; V gene: TRBV9; J gene: TRBJ1-4; D gene: NA; clone size: NA; CDR3 protein: CASSSEGVLDEKLFF; CDR3 DNA: TGTGCCAGCAGCTCAGAGGGCGTATTGGATGAAAAACTGTTTTTT
CDR3 length: 13; V gene: TRBV27; J gene: TRBJ2-5; D gene: NA; clone size: NA; CDR3 protein: CASTPLGEETQYF; CDR3 DNA: TGTGCCAGCACCCCTTTGGGTGAAGAGACCCAGTACTTC
CDR3 length: 15; V gene: TRBV6-5; J gene: TRBJ2-5; D gene: NA; clone size: NA; CDR3 protein: CASSALGGEGETQYF; CDR3 DNA: TGTGCCAGCAGTGCCCTCGGGGGAGAGGGTGAGACCCAGTACTTC
CDR3 length: 14; V gene: TRBV4-1; J gene: TRBJ2-5; D gene: TRBD2; clone size: NA; CDR3 protein: CASSSRAGGETQYF; CDR3 DNA: TGCGCCAGCAGCTCGAGGGCGGGGGGAGAGACCCAGTACTTC
CDR3 length: 13; V gene: TRBV7-6; J gene: TRBJ2-1; D gene: NA; clone size: NA; CDR3 protein: CASSLQPYNEQFF; CDR3 DNA: TGTGCCAGCAGCTTACAACCCTACAATGAGCAGTTCTTC
CDR3 length: 15; V gene: TRBV7-9; J gene: TRBJ2-7; D gene: TRBD1; clone size: NA; CDR3 protein: CASSPRDREGYEQYF; CDR3 DNA: TGTGCCAGCAGCCCTAGGGACAGGGAAGGCTACGAGCAGTACTTC
CDR3 length: 16; V gene: TRBV15; J gene: TRBJ2-6; D gene: NA; clone size: NA; CDR3 protein: CATSFEPGPGANVLTF; CDR3 DNA: TGTGCCACCAGCTTCGAACCGGGTCCTGGGGCCAACGTCCTGACTTTC
CDR3 length: 14; V gene: TRBV29-1; J gene: TRBJ2-7; D gene: TRBD2; clone size: NA; CDR3 protein: CSVEDHAGEGEQYF; CDR3 DNA: TGCAGCGTTGAAGATCATGCGGGAGAGGGGGAGCAGTACTTC
CDR3 length: 12; V gene: TRBV7-9; J gene: TRBJ2-2; D gene: NA; clone size: NA; CDR3 protein: CASSPRTGELFF; CDR3 DNA: TGTGCCAGCAGCCCCCGAACCGGGGAGCTGTTTTTT
CDR3 length: 15; V gene: TRBV19; J gene: TRBJ2-2; D gene: TRBD1; clone size: NA; CDR3 protein: CASEPRTGGPGELFF; CDR3 DNA: TGTGCCAGCGAACCTCGGACAGGGGGGCCCGGGGAGCTGTTTTTT
CDR3 length: 15; V gene: TRBV11-2; J gene: TRBJ1-4; D gene: NA; clone size: NA; CDR3 protein: CASSFRGSTNEKLFF; CDR3 DNA: TGTGCCAGCAGCTTTAGAGGGTCGACTAATGAAAAACTGTTTTTT
CDR3 length: 15; V gene: TRBV7-7; J gene: TRBJ2-7; D gene: TRBD1; clone size: NA; CDR3 protein: CASSLGQGEDYEQYF; CDR3 DNA: TGTGCTAGCAGCCTCGGACAGGGAGAAGACTACGAGCAGTACTTC
CDR3 length: 16; V gene: TRBV11-2; J gene: TRBJ2-7; D gene: TRBD2; clone size: NA; CDR3 protein: CASSLGPGGGSYEQYF; CDR3 DNA: TGTGCCAGCAGCTTAGGCCCGGGGGGTGGATCCTACGAGCAGTACTTC
CDR3 length: 13; V gene: TRBV30; J gene: TRBJ2-1; D gene: NA; clone size: NA; CDR3 protein: CAWTRGGYNEQFF; CDR3 DNA: TGTGCCTGGACCCGAGGGGGCTACAATGAGCAGTTCTTC
CDR3 length: 14; V gene: TRBV18; J gene: TRBJ1-3; D gene: NA; clone size: NA; CDR3 protein: CASSPFGDLYTIYF; CDR3 DNA: TGTGCCAGCTCACCATTCGGGGATTTATACACCATATATTTT
CDR3 length: 17; V gene: TRBV13; J gene: TRBJ2-3; D gene: TRBD1; clone size: NA; CDR3 protein: CASSGRQGQPYTDTQYF; CDR3 DNA: TGTGCCAGCAGCGGCCGACAGGGACAACCTTATACAGATACGCAGTATTTT
CDR3 length: 19; V gene: TRBV5-1; J gene: TRBJ1-1; D gene: TRBD1; clone size: once; CDR3 protein: CASSLVIHRDRGMNTEAFF; CDR3 DNA: TGCGCCAGCAGCTTGGTCATTCACCGGGACAGAGGAATGAACACTGAAGCTTTCTTT
CDR3 length: 18; V gene: TRBV10-3; J gene: TRBJ1-2; D gene: NA; clone size: NA; CDR3 protein: CAISPGLIGAQDSYGYTF; CDR3 DNA: TGTGCCATCAGCCCCGGCTTGATAGGGGCCCAGGACAGCTATGGCTACACCTTC
CDR3 length: 16; V gene: TRBV7-8; J gene: TRBJ1-5; D gene: NA; clone size: once; CDR3 protein: CASELLRGSGNQPQHF; CDR3 DNA: TGTGCCAGCGAGTTACTAAGGGGGTCGGGCAATCAGCCCCAGCATTTT
CDR3 length: 16; V gene: TRBV5-6; J gene: TRBJ2-1; D gene: TRBD1; clone size: NA; CDR3 protein: CASSRVGQGEVDEQFF; CDR3 DNA: TGTGCCAGCAGCCGTGTAGGACAGGGGGAGGTCGATGAGCAGTTCTTC
CDR3 length: 16; V gene: TRBV10-3; J gene: TRBJ2-2; D gene: TRBD2; clone size: NA; CDR3 protein: CAISPGLAGVTGELFF; CDR3 DNA: TGTGCCATCAGTCCTGGACTAGCGGGAGTAACCGGGGAGCTGTTTTTT
CDR3 length: 14; V gene: TRBV5-1; J gene: TRBJ1-5; D gene: NA; clone size: NA; CDR3 protein: CASSLAGSNQPQHF; CDR3 DNA: TGCGCCAGCAGCTTGGCAGGTAGCAATCAGCCCCAGCATTTT
CDR3 length: 15; V gene: TRBV10-2; J gene: TRBJ2-5; D gene: TRBD2; clone size: NA; CDR3 protein: CASSESGGGLETQYF; CDR3 DNA: TGCGCCAGCAGTGAGTCGGGGGGAGGGCTAGAGACCCAGTACTTC
CDR3 length: 15; V gene: TRBV19; J gene: TRBJ2-7; D gene: TRBD2; clone size: NA; CDR3 protein: CASSISLAETYEQYF; CDR3 DNA: TGTGCCAGTAGTATCTCGCTAGCGGAAACCTACGAGCAGTACTTC
CDR3 length: 19; V gene: TRBV30; J gene: TRBJ1-1; D gene: TRBD1; clone size: NA; CDR3 protein: CAWSETDRGRVWGDTEAFF; CDR3 DNA: TGTGCCTGGAGTGAAACGGACAGGGGGCGAGTTTGGGGCGACACTGAAGCTTTCTTT